The clone carrying this T cell receptor (beta chain) has a handful of counts. The J segment lost 5 bases and the V segment lost 5 bases, leaving 4 bases of the junction unmatched. CDR3 size: 14 residues. Germline V gene lookup returns CDR1 MNHEY and CDR2 SMNVEV (reference sequence). The sample comes from a study of blood T cell repertoires in COVID-19. Generated by immunoSEQ multiplex PCR, the TCRdb table keeps only in-frame clones and is missing some. The repertoire holds about 83,000 clones, roughly 90% seen once, with about 17% in the top ten. Sequencing was done on a sample of peripheral blood. The chain uses TRBV27 and TRBJ2-2, with 8 bases fitting TRBD1. This TCR derives from a woman older than 75 with active or convalescent COVID-19. The CDR3 sequence: CASSLRDRTGELFF. Here the CDR3 DNA reads TGTGCCAGCAGTCTCCGGGACAGGACCGGGGAGCTGTTTTTT.